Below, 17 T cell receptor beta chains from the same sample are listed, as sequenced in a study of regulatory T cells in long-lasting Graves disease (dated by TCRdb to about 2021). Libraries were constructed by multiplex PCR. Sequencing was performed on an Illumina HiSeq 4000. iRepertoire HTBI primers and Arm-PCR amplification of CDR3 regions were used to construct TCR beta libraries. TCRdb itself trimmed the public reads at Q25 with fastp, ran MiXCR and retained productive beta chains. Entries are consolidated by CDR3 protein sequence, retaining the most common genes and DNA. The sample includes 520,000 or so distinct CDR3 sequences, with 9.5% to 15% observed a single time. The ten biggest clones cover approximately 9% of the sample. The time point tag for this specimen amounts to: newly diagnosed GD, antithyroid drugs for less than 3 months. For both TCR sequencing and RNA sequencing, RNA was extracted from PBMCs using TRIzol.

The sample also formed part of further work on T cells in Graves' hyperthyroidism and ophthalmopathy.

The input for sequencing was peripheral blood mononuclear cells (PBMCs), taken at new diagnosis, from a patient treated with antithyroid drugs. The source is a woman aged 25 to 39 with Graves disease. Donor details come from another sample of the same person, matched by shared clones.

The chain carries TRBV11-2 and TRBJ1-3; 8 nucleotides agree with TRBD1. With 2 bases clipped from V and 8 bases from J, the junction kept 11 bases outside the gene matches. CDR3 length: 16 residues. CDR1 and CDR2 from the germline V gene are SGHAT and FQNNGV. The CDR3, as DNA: TGTGCCAGCAGCTTACCGGGACAGGCCTCTGTGGACACCATATATTTT. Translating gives CASSLPGQASVDTIYF.

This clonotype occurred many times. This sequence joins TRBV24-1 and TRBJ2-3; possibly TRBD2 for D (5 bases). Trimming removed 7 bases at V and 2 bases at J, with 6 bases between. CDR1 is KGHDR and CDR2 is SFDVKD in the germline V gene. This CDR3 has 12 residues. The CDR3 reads CATRGDTDTQYF. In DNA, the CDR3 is TGTGCCACCAGGGGAGACACAGATACGCAGTATTTT.

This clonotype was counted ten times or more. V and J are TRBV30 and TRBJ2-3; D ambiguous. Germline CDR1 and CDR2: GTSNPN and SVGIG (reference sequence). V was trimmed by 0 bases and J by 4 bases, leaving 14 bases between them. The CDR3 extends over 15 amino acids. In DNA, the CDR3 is TGTGCCTGGAGTGTACTCCACCCTGGCGCAGATACGCAGTATTTT. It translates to CAWSVLHPGADTQYF.

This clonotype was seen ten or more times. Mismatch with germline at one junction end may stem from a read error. The CDR3 is CARSGGDRFSYEQYF. In nucleotides, the CDR3 is TGTGCCAGAAGTGGGGGGGACAGATTCTCCTACGAGCAGTACTTC. The V gene is TRBV2, the J gene TRBJ2-7; D is perhaps TRBD1 or TRBD2 (7 bases each). This CDR3 comprises 15 residues. Per germline, CDR1 SNHLY and CDR2 FYNNEI. Full variable domain (rest looked up from reference TRBV2 and TRBJ2-7): EPEVTQTPSHQVTQMGQEVILRCVPISNHLYFYWYRQILGQKVEFLVSFYNNEISEKSEIFDDQFSVERPDGSNFTLKIRSTKLEDSAMYFCARSGGDRFSYEQYFGPGTRLTVT.

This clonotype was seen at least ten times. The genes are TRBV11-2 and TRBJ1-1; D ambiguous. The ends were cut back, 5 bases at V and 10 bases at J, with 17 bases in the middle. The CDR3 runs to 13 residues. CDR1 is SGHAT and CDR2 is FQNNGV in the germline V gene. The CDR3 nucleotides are TGTGCCAGCAGCCTTAGCTATGGTAGTGGAGCTTTCTTT. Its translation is CASSLSYGSGAFF.

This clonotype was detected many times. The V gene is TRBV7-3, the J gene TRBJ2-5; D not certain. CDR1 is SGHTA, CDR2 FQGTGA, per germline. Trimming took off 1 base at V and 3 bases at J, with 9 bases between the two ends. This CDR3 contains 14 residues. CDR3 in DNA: TGTGCCAGCAGCTTAAGGCCTGGAAAAGAGACCCAGTACTTC. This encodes CASSLRPGKETQYF.

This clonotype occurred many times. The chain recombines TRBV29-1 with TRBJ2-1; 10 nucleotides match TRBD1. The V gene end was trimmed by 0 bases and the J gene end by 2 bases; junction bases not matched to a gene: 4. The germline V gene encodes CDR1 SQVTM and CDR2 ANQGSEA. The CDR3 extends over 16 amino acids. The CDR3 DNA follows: TGCAGCGTTGAAGAACGACAGGGGGCCACCTACAATGAGCAGTTCTTC. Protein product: CSVEERQGATYNEQFF.

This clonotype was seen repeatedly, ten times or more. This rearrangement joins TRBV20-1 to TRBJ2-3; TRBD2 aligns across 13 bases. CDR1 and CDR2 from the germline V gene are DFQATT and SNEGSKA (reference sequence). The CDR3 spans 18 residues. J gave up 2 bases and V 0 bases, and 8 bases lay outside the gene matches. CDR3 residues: CSARDREGLAGLTDTQYF. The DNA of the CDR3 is TGCAGTGCTAGAGATAGAGAGGGACTAGCGGGACTCACAGATACGCAGTATTTT.

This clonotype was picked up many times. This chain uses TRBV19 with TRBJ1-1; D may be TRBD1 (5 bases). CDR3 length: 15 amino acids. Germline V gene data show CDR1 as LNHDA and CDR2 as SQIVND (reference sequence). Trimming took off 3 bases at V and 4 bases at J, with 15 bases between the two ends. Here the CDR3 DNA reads TGTGCCAGTAGTATTAGCGGCCGGAGGGGCACTGAAGCTTTCTTT. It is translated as CASSISGRRGTEAFF. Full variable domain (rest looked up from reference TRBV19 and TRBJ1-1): DGGITQSPKYLFRKEGQNVTLSCEQNLNHDAMYWYRQDPGQGLRLIYYSQIVNDFQKGDIAEGYSVSREKKESFPLTVTSAQKNPTAFYLCASSISGRRGTEAFFGQGTRLTVV.

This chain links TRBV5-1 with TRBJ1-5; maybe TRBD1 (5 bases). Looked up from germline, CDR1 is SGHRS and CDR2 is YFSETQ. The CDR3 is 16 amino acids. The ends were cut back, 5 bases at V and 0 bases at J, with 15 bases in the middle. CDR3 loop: CASRETADYSNQPQHF. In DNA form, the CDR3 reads TGCGCCAGCAGGGAGACAGCTGATTATAGCAATCAGCCCCAGCATTTT.

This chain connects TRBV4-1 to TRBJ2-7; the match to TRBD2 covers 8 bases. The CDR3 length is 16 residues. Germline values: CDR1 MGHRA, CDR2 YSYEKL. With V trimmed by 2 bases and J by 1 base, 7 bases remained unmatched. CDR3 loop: CASSQTTSGLSYEQYF. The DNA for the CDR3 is TGCGCCAGCAGCCAAACTACTAGCGGCCTTTCCTACGAGCAGTACTTC.

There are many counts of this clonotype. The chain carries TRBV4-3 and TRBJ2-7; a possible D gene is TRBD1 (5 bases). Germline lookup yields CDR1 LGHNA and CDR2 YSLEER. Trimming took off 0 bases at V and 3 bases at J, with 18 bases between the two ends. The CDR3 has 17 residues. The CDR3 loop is CASSQELVGRVGYEQYF. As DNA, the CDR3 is TGCGCCAGCAGCCAAGAATTAGTGGGCAGGGTTGGCTACGAGCAGTACTTC.

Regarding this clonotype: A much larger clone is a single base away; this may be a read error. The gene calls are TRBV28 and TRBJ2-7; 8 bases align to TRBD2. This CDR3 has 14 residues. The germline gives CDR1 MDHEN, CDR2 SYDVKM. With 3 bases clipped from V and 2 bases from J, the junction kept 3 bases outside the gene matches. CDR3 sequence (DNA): TGTGCCAGCAGTTTCGGGGGGGCCCCCTACGAGCAGTACTTC. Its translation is CASSFGGAPYEQYF.

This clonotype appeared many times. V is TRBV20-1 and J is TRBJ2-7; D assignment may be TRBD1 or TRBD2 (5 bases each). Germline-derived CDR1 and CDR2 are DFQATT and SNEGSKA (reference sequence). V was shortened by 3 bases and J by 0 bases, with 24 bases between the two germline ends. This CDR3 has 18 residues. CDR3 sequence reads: CSARGLRGRRAYSYEQYF. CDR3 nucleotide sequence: TGCAGTGCTAGGGGATTGAGGGGACGACGGGCGTACTCCTACGAGCAGTACTTC.

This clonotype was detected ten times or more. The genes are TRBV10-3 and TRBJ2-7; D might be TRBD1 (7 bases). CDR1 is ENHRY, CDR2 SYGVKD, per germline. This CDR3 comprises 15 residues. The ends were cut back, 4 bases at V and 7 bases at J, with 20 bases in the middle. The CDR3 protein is CAISGTGAPRGEQYF. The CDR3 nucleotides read TGTGCCATCAGTGGGACAGGAGCCCCCCGGGGGGAGCAGTACTTC.

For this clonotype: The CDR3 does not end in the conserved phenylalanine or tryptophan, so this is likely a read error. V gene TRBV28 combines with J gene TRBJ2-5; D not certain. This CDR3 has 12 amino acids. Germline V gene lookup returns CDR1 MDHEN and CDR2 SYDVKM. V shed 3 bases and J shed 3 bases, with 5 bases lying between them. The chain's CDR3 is CASSLVEETQYS. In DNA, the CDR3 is TGTGCCAGCAGTTTGGTAGAAGAGACCCAGTACTCC.

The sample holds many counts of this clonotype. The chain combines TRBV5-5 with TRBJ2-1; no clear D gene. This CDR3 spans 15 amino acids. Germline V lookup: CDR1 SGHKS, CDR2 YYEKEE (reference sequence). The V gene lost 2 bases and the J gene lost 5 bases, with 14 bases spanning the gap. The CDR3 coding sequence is TGTGCCAGCAGCTTAACCGAGACCAATCACAATGAGCAGTTCTTC. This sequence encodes CASSLTETNHNEQFF.